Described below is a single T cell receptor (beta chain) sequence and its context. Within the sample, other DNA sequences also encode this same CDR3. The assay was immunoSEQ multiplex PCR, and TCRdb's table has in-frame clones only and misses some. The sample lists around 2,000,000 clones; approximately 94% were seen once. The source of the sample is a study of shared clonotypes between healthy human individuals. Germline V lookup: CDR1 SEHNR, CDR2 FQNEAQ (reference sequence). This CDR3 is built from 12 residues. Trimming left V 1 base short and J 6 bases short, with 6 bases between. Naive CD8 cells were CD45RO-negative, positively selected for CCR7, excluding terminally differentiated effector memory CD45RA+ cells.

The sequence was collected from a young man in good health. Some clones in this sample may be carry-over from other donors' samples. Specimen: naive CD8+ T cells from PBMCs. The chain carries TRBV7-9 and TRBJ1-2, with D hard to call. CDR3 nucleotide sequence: TGTGCCAGCAGCTTAGTGGGCGATGGCTACACCTTC. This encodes CASSLVGDGYTF.